These 18 T cell receptor beta chains were all obtained from the same sample, sequenced in a study of blood T cell repertoires in COVID-19. Measured with immunoSEQ multiplex PCR; TCRdb has only the in-frame clones, and not every one. There are some 500,000 clones in the sample; over 75% occur only once, and 1.8% lies in the top ten. Material: PBMCs or T cells enriched from blood (not recorded which). These TCRs come from a woman in her forties who had recovered from COVID-19.

V gene TRBV5-1 combines with J gene TRBJ2-7; D gene ambiguous. Trimming pared 5 bases from V and 0 bases from J, leaving 15 bases between. Looked up from germline, CDR1 is SGHRS and CDR2 is YFSETQ. The CDR3 has 15 residues. CDR3: CASRVTDPSSYEQYF. DNA for the CDR3: TGCGCCAGCAGGGTTACAGATCCCAGCTCCTACGAGCAGTACTTC.

The rearrangement links TRBV6-2 or TRBV6-3 to TRBJ2-2; 9 bases are shared with TRBD1. The V gene's germline CDR1 is MNHEY and CDR2 SVGEGT. Unmatched junction bases numbered 16, after V lost 6 bases and J lost 2 bases. The CDR3 is 19 residues long. The chain's CDR3 is CASSSSYEYRGHNTGELFF. The CDR3 DNA reads as TGTGCCAGCAGCTCAAGTTACGAATACAGGGGGCATAACACCGGGGAGCTGTTTTTT.

The chain couples TRBV20-1 to TRBJ2-3; TRBD1 agrees at 7 bases. Trimming took 3 bases from V and 3 from J; bases not matched to a gene: 15. This CDR3 is built from 17 residues. Per the germline V gene, CDR1 is DFQATT and CDR2 is SNEGSKA (reference sequence). The CDR3 reads CSASDYYREQGTDTQYF. In DNA, the CDR3 is TGCAGTGCTAGTGACTATTATCGGGAACAGGGGACAGATACGCAGTATTTT.

J is TRBJ2-7 and V is TRBV2; 11 positions agree with TRBD2. Germline assignment: CDR1 SNHLY and CDR2 FYNNEI. The V and J ends lost 10 bases and 3 bases, in that order; junction bases with no gene match: 17. The CDR3 runs 17 residues. The CDR3 spells CAIHPARTSGLVYEQYF. CDR3 bases: TGTGCCATACACCCCGCCCGGACTAGCGGGTTGGTCTACGAGCAGTACTTC.

The chain links TRBV25-1 to TRBJ2-7, with 7 bases that match TRBD1. Per the germline V gene, CDR1 is MGHDK and CDR2 is SYGVNS. The CDR3 extends over 13 amino acids. The J segment lost 1 base and the V segment lost 6 bases, leaving 3 bases of the junction unmatched. CDR3 DNA: TGTGCCAGCAGCCGGACAGGTTCCTACGAGCAGTACTTC. Residues: CASSRTGSYEQYF.

The genes are TRBV25-1 and TRBJ1-1; the D is unclear. Germline CDR1 and CDR2: MGHDK and SYGVNS. This CDR3 is 12 amino acids long. The germline V and J ends were trimmed by 10 bases and 3 bases, with 12 bases remaining between them. CDR3 sequence: CATKPGDTEAFF. The CDR3 DNA sequence: TGTGCCACCAAGCCCGGGGACACTGAAGCTTTCTTT.

The genes are TRBV6-1 and TRBJ1-1; the D is unclear. The CDR3 runs 16 residues. V shed 0 bases and J shed 0 bases, with 11 bases lying between them. Germline V gene data show CDR1 as MNHNS and CDR2 as SASEGT. CDR3 loop: CASSEASHRLNTEAFF. CDR3 nucleotides: TGTGCCAGCAGTGAAGCGAGTCACAGATTGAACACTGAAGCTTTCTTT.

There are a few counts of this clone. This chain joins TRBV9 and TRBJ2-2; 7 bases line up with TRBD1. V dropped 5 bases and J dropped 1; count of bases not matched to a gene: 11. The CDR3 covers 17 residues. CDR1 and CDR2 (germline): SGDLS, YYNGEE. The CDR3 DNA sequence: TGTGCCAGCAGTCCATGGGACAGCCCTATGAACACCGGGGAGCTGTTTTTT. Its translation is CASSPWDSPMNTGELFF.

This clone was recorded only once. The rearrangement uses TRBV11-3 and TRBJ2-2; 9 bases map to TRBD2. V was pared by 4 bases and J by 1 base, with 10 bases of the junction left unmatched. Germline CDR1 reads SGHNT; CDR2 reads YENEEA. CDR3 length: 18 amino acids. The CDR3 DNA is TGTGCCAGCAGCTCCCCCGCGGGAGGGTTAGGGAACACCGGGGAGCTGTTTTTT. Protein product: CASSSPAGGLGNTGELFF.

This chain links TRBV6-5 with TRBJ1-2, with TRBD1 identical over 11 bases. Per the germline V gene, CDR1 is MNHEY and CDR2 is SVGAGI. CDR3 length: 16 residues. Losses at the gene ends were 2 bases for V and 3 bases for J; bases not matched to a gene: 5. Here the CDR3 reads CASSYAPGQGDYGYTF. CDR3 coding DNA: TGTGCCAGCAGTTACGCCCCGGGACAGGGGGACTATGGCTACACCTTC.

V gene TRBV7-2 combines with J gene TRBJ2-1; TRBD2 agrees at 7 bases. Germline V gene data show CDR1 as SGHTA and CDR2 as FQGNSA. The CDR3 is 15 amino acids. J gave up 4 bases and V 5 bases, and 8 bases lay outside the gene matches. CDR3 coding DNA: TGTGCCAGCAGCGTAACTAGCGAAGATTACAATGAGCAGTTCTTC. Protein: CASSVTSEDYNEQFF.

This chain joins TRBV19 and TRBJ1-2; 9 bases map to TRBD1. The CDR3 sequence is 15 residues long. Germline lookup yields CDR1 LNHDA and CDR2 SQIVND (reference sequence). V shed 9 bases, J shed 8 bases, and the junction held 16 bases outside the gene matches. CDR3 protein: CASKDTGTGSWGYTF. Here the CDR3 DNA reads TGTGCCAGCAAAGATACCGGGACAGGGAGTTGGGGCTACACCTTC.

The chain links TRBV16 to TRBJ1-2, with a weak D call TRBD1 (6 bases). The CDR3 spans 15 residues. Germline V gene sequence: CDR1 KGHSY, CDR2 FQNENV. Trimming cost V 4 bases and J 7 bases, with 19 bases left between them. CDR3 sequence: CASSPRDTALGGYTF. CDR3 nucleotide sequence: TGTGCCAGCAGCCCTCGGGACACGGCTTTGGGTGGCTACACCTTC.

The chain combines TRBV7-2 with TRBJ1-5; 7 bases are shared with TRBD1. The CDR3 is made up of 15 amino acids. V trimming: 2 bases; J trimming: 7 bases; junction bases outside the gene matches: 8. From germline, CDR1 is SGHTA and CDR2 FQGNSA. The CDR3 spells CASSLFSGGRQPQHF. The DNA for the CDR3 is TGTGCCAGCAGCTTATTCTCAGGGGGAAGGCAGCCCCAGCATTTT. The variable domain in full, completed from reference TRBV7-2 and TRBJ1-5, reads GAGVSQSPSNKVTEKGKDVELRCDPISGHTALYWYRQSLGQGLEFLIYFQGNSAPDKSGLPSDRFSAERTGGSVSTLTIQRTQQEDSAVYLCASSLFSGGRQPQHFGDGTRLSIL.

The chain carries TRBV6-5 and TRBJ2-1; 12 bases fit TRBD2. This CDR3 has 15 amino acids. Germline CDR1 reads MNHEY; CDR2 reads SVGAGI. Unmatched junction bases numbered 5, after V lost 5 bases and J lost 6 bases. Here the CDR3 reads CASSLGLAGSNEQFF. Here the CDR3 DNA reads TGTGCCAGCAGTCTCGGACTAGCGGGAAGCAATGAGCAGTTCTTC.

J is TRBJ2-7 and V is TRBV19; D unclear. Germline V gives CDR1 LNHDA, CDR2 SQIVND (reference sequence). Trimming shortened V by 3 bases and J by 2 bases, and 8 bases separated the two germline ends. The CDR3 runs 13 residues. CDR3: CASSMYNTYEQYF. As DNA, the CDR3 is TGTGCCAGTAGTATGTACAATACCTACGAGCAGTACTTC.

The chain has TRBV29-1 and TRBJ1-4; D gene uncertain. Germline V CDR1 and CDR2: SQVTM, ANQGSEA. V lost 4 bases and J 4 bases, leaving 10 bases between the germline ends. The CDR3 sequence is 13 residues long. The CDR3 is CSVAPGYNEKLFF. CDR3 sequence (DNA): TGCAGCGTTGCCCCAGGATATAATGAAAAACTGTTTTTT.

This clone was found once. The gene calls are TRBV19 and TRBJ1-2; 7 bases match TRBD1. Germline values: CDR1 LNHDA, CDR2 SQIVND (reference sequence). Losses at the gene ends were 4 bases for V and 5 bases for J; bases not matched to a gene: 13. This CDR3 comprises 16 residues. The CDR3 loop reads CASSTIDRDQGYGYTF. DNA of the CDR3: TGTGCCAGTAGTACCATCGACAGGGACCAAGGGTATGGCTACACCTTC.